This record concerns one TCR beta chain sequence. No antigen is known for it. This CDR3 contains 14 residues. The V end lost 3 bases, the J end lost 1 base, and 9 bases lay between the germline ends. The V gene's germline CDR1 is MNHEY and CDR2 SMNVEV (reference sequence). This record belongs to a study of T-cell memory formation after mild COVID-19. Overall study findings and caveats: There was no confirmation that second-wave clones peaking on day 37 were SARS-CoV-2 specific. The main location of contracting CD4+ clones was CM and EM, and that of contracting CD8+ clones was EMRA.

TCRdb reanalysed the 5' RACE reads using MiXCR and keeps one entry per CDR3 protein. The table includes around 250,000 distinct CDR3 sequences, over 9% detected once. The receptor's source is a man between 18 and 29 years old who had mild COVID-19 (a few samples of this study predate the infection). Cell type and time point are not known. This chain joins TRBV27 and TRBJ1-1; D unclear. Sequencing was done on a sample of PBMCs or a T cell subset sorted from them (not recorded which). The CDR3 region has the DNA TGTGCCAGCAGTTTGCGGCGGGAGAACACTGAAGCTTTCTTT. Amino acids: CASSLRRENTEAFF.